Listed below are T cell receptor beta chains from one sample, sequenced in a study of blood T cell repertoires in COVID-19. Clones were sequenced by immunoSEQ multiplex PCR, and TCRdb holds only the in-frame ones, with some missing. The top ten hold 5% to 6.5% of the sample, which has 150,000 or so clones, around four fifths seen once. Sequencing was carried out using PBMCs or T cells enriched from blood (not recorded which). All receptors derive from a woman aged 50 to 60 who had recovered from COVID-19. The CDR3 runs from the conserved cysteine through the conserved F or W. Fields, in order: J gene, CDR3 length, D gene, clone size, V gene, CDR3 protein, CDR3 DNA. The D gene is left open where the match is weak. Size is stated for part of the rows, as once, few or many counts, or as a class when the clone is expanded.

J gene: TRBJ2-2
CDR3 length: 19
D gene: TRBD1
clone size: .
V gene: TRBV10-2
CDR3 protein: CASSGYPGQGGLWTGELFF
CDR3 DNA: TGCGCCAGCAGTGGGTATCCGGGACAGGGGGGCCTGTGGACCGGGGAGCTGTTTTTT

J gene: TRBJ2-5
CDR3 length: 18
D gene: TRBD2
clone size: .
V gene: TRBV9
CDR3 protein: CASSADTGTSGGVETQYF
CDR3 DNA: TGTGCCAGCAGCGCAGATACCGGGACTAGCGGGGGAGTGGAGACCCAGTACTTC

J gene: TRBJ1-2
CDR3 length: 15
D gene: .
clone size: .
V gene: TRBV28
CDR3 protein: CASSFDTLLNYGYTF
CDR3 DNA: TGTGCCAGCAGTTTCGACACACTCCTTAACTATGGCTACACCTTC

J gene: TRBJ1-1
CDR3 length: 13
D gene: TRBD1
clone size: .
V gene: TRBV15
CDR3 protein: CATRIQGVTEAFF
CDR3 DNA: TGTGCCACCAGGATACAGGGGGTCACTGAAGCTTTCTTT

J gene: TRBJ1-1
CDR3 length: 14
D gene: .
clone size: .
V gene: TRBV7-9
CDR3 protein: CASVPGGANTEAFF
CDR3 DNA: TGTGCCAGCGTTCCTGGCGGGGCGAACACTGAAGCTTTCTTT

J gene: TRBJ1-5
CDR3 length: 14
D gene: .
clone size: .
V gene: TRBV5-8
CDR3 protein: CASRPGGGNQPQHF
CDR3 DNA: TGTGCCAGCAGGCCCGGGGGAGGCAATCAGCCCCAGCATTTT

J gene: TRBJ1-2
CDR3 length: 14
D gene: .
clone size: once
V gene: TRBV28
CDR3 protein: CASSRYRRGYGYTF
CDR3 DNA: TGTGCCAGCAGTCGATATCGCAGGGGTTATGGCTACACCTTC

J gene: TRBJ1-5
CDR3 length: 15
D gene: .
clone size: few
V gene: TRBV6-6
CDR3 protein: CASSLDRTSNQPQHF
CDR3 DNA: TGTGCCAGCAGTCTCGACAGGACGAGCAATCAGCCCCAGCATTTT

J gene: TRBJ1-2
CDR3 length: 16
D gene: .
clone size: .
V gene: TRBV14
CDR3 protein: CASSQDILQVNYGYTF
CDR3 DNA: TGTGCCAGCAGCCAAGACATCCTTCAGGTTAACTATGGCTACACCTTC

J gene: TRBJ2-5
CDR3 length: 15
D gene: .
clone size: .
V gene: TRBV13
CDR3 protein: CASSLRGGAQETQYF
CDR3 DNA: TGTGCCAGCAGCTTACGTGGGGGGGCCCAAGAGACCCAGTACTTC

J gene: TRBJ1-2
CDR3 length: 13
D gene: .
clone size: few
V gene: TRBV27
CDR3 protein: CASGPQSEYGYTF
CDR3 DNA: TGTGCCAGCGGTCCACAGTCTGAGTATGGCTACACCTTC

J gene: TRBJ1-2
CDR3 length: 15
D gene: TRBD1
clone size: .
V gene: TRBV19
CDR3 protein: CASSTPTGVVSGYTF
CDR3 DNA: TGTGCCAGTAGTACGCCGACAGGGGTGGTTTCTGGCTACACCTTC

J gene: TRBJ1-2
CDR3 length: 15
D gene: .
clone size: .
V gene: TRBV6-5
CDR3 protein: CASRRELWSNYGYTF
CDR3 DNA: TGTGCCAGCAGGAGGGAGCTCTGGTCTAACTATGGCTACACCTTC

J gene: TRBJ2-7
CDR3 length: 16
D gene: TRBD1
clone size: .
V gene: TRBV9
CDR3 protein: CASSVETGTGGGEQYF
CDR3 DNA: TGTGCCAGCAGCGTAGAAACCGGGACAGGGGGAGGAGAGCAGTACTTC

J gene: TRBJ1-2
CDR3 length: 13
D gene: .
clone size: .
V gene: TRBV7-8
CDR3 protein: CASSGPGVYGYTF
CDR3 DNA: TGTGCCAGCAGCGGGCCAGGGGTTTATGGCTACACCTTC

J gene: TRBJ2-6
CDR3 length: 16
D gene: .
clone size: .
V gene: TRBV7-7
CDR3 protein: CASSLGQAFGANVLTF
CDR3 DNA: TGTGCCAGCAGCTTAGGACAGGCCTTCGGGGCCAACGTCCTGACTTTC

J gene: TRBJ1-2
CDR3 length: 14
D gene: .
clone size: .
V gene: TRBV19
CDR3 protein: CASSILDRTYGYTF
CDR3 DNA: TGTGCCAGTAGTATACTTGACAGGACTTATGGCTACACCTTC

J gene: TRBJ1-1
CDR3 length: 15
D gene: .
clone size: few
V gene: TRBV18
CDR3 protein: CASSPPPGGITEAFF
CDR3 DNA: TGTGCCAGCTCACCACCGCCCGGGGGTATAACTGAAGCTTTCTTT

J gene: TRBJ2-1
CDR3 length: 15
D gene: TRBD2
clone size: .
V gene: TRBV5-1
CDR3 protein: CASTTSGESYNEQFF
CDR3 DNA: TGCGCCAGCACGACTAGCGGGGAATCCTACAATGAGCAGTTCTTC

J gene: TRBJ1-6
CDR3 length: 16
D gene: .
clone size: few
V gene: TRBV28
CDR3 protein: CASSWGNRALGSPLHF
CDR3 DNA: TGTGCCAGCAGTTGGGGGAACAGGGCTCTAGGTTCACCCCTCCACTTT

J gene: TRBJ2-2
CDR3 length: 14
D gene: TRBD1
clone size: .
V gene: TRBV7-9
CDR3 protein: CASSQTGKTGELFF
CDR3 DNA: TGTGCCAGCAGCCAGACAGGGAAGACCGGGGAGCTGTTTTTT

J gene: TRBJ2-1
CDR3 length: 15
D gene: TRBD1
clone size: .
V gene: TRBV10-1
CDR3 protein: CASSGRRQGKNEQFF
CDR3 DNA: TGCGCCAGCAGTGGTAGGAGACAGGGAAAAAATGAGCAGTTCTTC

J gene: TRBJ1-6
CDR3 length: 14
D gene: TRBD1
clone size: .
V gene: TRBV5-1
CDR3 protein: CASRLQGADSPLHF
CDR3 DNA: TGCGCCAGCAGACTACAGGGGGCGGATTCACCCCTCCACTTT

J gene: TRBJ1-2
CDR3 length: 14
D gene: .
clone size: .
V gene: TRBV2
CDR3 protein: CASSEGRTVYGYTF
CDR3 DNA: TGTGCCAGCAGTGAAGGCAGGACAGTCTATGGCTACACCTTC

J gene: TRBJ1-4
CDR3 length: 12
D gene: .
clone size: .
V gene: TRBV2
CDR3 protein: CASSSDSEKLFF
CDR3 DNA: TGTGCCAGCAGTTCGGACAGTGAAAAACTGTTTTTT

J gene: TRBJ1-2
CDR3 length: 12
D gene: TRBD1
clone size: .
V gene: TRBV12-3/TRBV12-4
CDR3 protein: CGTGAGNYGYTF
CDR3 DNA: TGCGGGACAGGGGCGGGTAACTATGGCTACACCTTC

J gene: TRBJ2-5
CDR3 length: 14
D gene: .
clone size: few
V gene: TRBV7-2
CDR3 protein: CASSLPGAQETQYF
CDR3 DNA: TGTGCCAGCAGCTTGCCAGGGGCCCAAGAGACCCAGTACTTC

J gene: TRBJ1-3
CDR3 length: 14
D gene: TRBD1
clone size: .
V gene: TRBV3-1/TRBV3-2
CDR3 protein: CASSPRQGENTIYF
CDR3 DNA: TGTGCCAGCAGCCCCAGACAGGGGGAGAACACCATATATTTT

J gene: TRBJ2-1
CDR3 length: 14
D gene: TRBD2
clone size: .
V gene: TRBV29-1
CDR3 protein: CSVNKRGAPHEQFF
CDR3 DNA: TGCAGCGTCAATAAGCGGGGGGCCCCCCATGAGCAGTTCTTC

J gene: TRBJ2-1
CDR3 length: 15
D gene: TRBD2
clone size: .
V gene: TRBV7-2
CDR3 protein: CASSLFSGEYNEQFF
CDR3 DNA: TGTGCCAGCAGCTTATTTAGCGGGGAATACAATGAGCAGTTCTTC

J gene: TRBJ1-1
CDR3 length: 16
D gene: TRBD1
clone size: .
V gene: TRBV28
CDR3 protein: CASSLAGTGSIAEAFF
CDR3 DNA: TGTGCCAGCAGTTTGGCTGGGACAGGGTCTATCGCTGAAGCTTTCTTT

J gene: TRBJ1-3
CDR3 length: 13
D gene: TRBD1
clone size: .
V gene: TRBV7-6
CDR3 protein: CASSTGVGNTIYF
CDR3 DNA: TGTGCCAGTAGCACAGGGGTCGGAAACACCATATATTTT

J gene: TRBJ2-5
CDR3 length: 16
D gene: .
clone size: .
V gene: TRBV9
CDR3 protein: CASSVGVALGQETQYF
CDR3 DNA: TGTGCCAGCAGCGTAGGAGTAGCGTTAGGCCAAGAGACCCAGTACTTC

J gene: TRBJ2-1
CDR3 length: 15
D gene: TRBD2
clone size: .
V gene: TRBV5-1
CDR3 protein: CASSPTSGGAYEQFF
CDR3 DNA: TGCGCCAGCAGCCCGACTAGCGGGGGGGCCTATGAGCAGTTCTTC

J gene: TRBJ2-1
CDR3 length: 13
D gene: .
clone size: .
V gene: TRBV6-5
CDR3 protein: CASSRGDINEQFF
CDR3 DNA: TGTGCCAGCAGTAGGGGTGACATCAATGAGCAGTTCTTC